These 12 T cell receptor beta chains share one sample of origin, sequenced in a study of low-dose radiotherapy and immunotherapy resistance in tumors. The time point is: after trial treatment. Noted treatment: LDRT plus nivolumab, ipilimumab, low-dose cyclophosphamide and aspirin (RACIN trial). TRAV- and TRBV-specific primers, spanning alpha and beta chains, primed first-strand cDNA. With a V-primer adapter and a constant-region primer, TCRs were amplified for about 20 PCR cycles. A single record per CDR3 protein comes from TCRdb applying MiXCR to the reads. The data contain about 44,000 distinct CDR3 sequences, 20% to 30% of them singletons. The sequences come from PBMCs, collected after low-dose radiotherapy plus immunotherapy. Source of these receptors: a male donor with prostate cancer.

Details on this clonotype: An end of the junction differs from the germline gene, which may be a read error. The gene calls are TRBV6-1 and TRBJ1-5; D remains unclear. This CDR3 has 14 amino acids. Per the germline V gene, CDR1 is MNHNS and CDR2 is SASEGT. In nucleotides, the CDR3 is TGCGCCAGCAGTGAGTCGGGATTGAATCAGCCCCAGCATTTT. Encoded protein: CASSESGLNQPQHF.

On this clonotype itself: A read error is likely here: a far larger clone is one base away. This chain uses TRBV6-9 with TRBJ2-7, with 9 bases matching TRBD1. Germline values: CDR1 MNHGY, CDR2 SVAAGI. The CDR3 has 14 amino acids. CDR3: CASWDRAHSDELYF. As DNA, the CDR3 is TGTGCCAGCTGGGACAGGGCCCACTCTGACGAGCTGTACTTC.

This clonotype was found many times. Here the CDR3 reads CASRLWGYNSPLHF. In DNA, the CDR3 is TGTGCCAGCAGGCTTTGGGGATATAATTCACCCCTCCACTTT. J is TRBJ1-6 and V is TRBV12-3 or TRBV12-4; no reliable D call. This CDR3 is built from 14 residues. V lost 6 bases, J lost 4 bases, and 10 bases lay in between.

This clonotype was recorded many times. The chain is built from TRBV5-1 and TRBJ2-1; TRBD2 matches 7 bases. The V gene's germline CDR1 is SGHRS and CDR2 YFSETQ. The CDR3 sequence is 16 residues long. Trimming removed 7 bases from V and 2 bases from J; junction bases left unmatched: 12. The CDR3 nucleotides read TGCGCCAGCGGAGCGGGGCCCGTGGGGCCCTACAATGAGCAGTTCTTC. The encoded protein is CASGAGPVGPYNEQFF.

This clonotype has at least ten counts. This sequence joins TRBV18 and TRBJ1-3; 8 bases align to TRBD1. Trimming removed 4 bases from V and 0 bases from J; junction bases left unmatched: 8. The germline V gene has CDR1 KGHSH and CDR2 LQKENI. CDR3 length equals 17 residues. CDR3 coding DNA: TGTGCCAGCTCACTCGGGACAGGACGCTTCTCTGGAAACACCATATATTTT. Residues: CASSLGTGRFSGNTIYF.

This clonotype has just a few counts. V and J are TRBV4-2 and TRBJ2-3; 15 nucleotides agree with TRBD2. The J segment lost 0 bases and the V segment lost 1 base, leaving 8 bases of the junction unmatched. The CDR3 has 20 amino acids. Germline loops: CDR1 LGHNA, CDR2 YNFKEQ. CDR3 coding DNA: TGTGCCAGCAGCCAAGCGGGACTAGCGGGAGGACAAATCAGCACAGATACGCAGTATTTT. Amino acids: CASSQAGLAGGQISTDTQYF.

The sample holds many counts of this clonotype. The V call is TRBV27, the J call TRBJ2-3; 12 bases agree with TRBD1. V shed 2 bases and J 2 bases; nucleotides not matched to a gene: 11. Germline lookup yields CDR1 MNHEY and CDR2 SMNVEV (reference sequence). The CDR3 is 19 amino acids. The CDR3 here is CASSLKGTGGEWNTDTQYF. The DNA of the CDR3 is TGTGCCAGCAGTTTAAAGGGGACAGGGGGCGAGTGGAACACAGATACGCAGTATTTT.

This chain joins TRBV20-1 and TRBJ2-1; TRBD2 might be the D (6 bases). The germline V and J ends were trimmed by 2 bases and 10 bases, with 15 bases remaining between them. This CDR3 is 13 amino acids long. Germline CDR1 reads DFQATT; CDR2 reads SNEGSKA (reference sequence). CDR3 DNA: TGCAGTGCTAGAAATAGCGGCTCCTACGAGCAGTTCTTC. Protein product: CSARNSGSYEQFF.

This clonotype ranks as medium-sized. The chain has TRBV29-1 and TRBJ2-1; the D is unclear. CDR3 size: 12 residues. Germline V CDR1 and CDR2: SQVTM, ANQGSEA. Trimming left V 6 bases short and J 7 bases short, with 13 bases between. CDR3 coding DNA: TGCAGCGTCCGAGAGGAGATTAATGAGCAGTTCTTC. Protein product: CSVREEINEQFF.

This clonotype was recorded many times. The J gene is TRBJ2-1, the V gene TRBV5-1; D call uncertain. In germline, CDR1 is SGHRS, CDR2 YFSETQ. Trimming stripped 2 bases from V and 0 bases from J, with 9 bases between. CDR3 length: 15 amino acids. CDR3 DNA sequence: TGCGCCAGCAGCTTTAGGGTGGGCTCCTACAATGAGCAGTTCTTC. It translates to CASSFRVGSYNEQFF.

This clonotype was recorded at least ten times. The chain recombines TRBV2 with TRBJ1-5; 10 bases agree with TRBD1. Losses at the gene ends were 6 bases for V and 0 bases for J; bases not matched to a gene: 2. This CDR3 comprises 15 residues. Germline V gene sequence: CDR1 SNHLY, CDR2 FYNNEI. CDR3: CASRGQGDSNQPQHF. As DNA, the CDR3 is TGTGCCAGCAGAGGACAGGGGGATAGCAATCAGCCCCAGCATTTT. Looking up the rest from reference TRBV2 and TRBJ1-5 gives the full variable domain: EPEVTQTPSHQVTQMGQEVILRCVPISNHLYFYWYRQILGQKVEFLVSFYNNEISEKSEIFDDQFSVERPDGSNFTLKIRSTKLEDSAMYFCASRGQGDSNQPQHFGDGTRLSIL.

Only a few counts were recorded for this clonotype. V and J are TRBV11-3 and TRBJ2-5; TRBD1 agrees at 10 bases. With V trimmed by 4 bases and J by 4 bases, 6 bases remained unmatched. The germline V gene encodes CDR1 SGHNT and CDR2 YENEEA. The CDR3 has 15 residues. The CDR3 DNA is TGTGCCAGCAGCTCAGGACAGGGGGAAGGAGAGACCCAGTACTTC. Translated, it gives CASSSGQGEGETQYF.